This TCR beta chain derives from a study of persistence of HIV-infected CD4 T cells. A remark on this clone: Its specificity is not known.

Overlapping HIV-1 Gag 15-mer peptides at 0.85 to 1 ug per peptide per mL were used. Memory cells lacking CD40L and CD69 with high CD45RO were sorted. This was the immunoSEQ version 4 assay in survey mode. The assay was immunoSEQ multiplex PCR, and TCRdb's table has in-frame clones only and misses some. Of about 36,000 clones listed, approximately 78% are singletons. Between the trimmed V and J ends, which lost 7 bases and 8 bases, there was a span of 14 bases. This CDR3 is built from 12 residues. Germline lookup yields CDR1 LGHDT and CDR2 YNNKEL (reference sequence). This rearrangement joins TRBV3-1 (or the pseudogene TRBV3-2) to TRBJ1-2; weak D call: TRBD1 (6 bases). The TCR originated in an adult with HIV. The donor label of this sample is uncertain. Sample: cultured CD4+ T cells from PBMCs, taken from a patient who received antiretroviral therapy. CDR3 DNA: TGTGCCAGCAAACAGGGAATGATGGGCTACACCTTC. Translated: CASKQGMMGYTF.